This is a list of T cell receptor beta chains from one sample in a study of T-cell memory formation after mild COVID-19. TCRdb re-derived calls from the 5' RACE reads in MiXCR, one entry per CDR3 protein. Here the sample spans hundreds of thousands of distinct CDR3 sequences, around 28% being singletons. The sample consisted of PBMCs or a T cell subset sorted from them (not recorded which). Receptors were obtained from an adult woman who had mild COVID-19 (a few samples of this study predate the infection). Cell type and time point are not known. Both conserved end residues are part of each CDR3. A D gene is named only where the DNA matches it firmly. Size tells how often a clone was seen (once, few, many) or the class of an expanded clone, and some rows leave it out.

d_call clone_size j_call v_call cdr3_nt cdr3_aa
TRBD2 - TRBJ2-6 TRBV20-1 TGCAGTGCCCCTACCGGACTAGCGGGACGCTCTGGGGCCAACGTCCTGACTTTC CSAPTGLAGRSGANVLTF
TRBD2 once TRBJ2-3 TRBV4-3 TGCGCCAGCAGCCAGCTCCTGACTAGCGGGAGGTCTAATACGCAGTATTTT CASSQLLTSGRSNTQYF
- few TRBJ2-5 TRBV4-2 TGTGCCAGCAGCCCAAGATCGTCTAGCCGAGAGACCCAGTACTTC CASSPRSSSRETQYF
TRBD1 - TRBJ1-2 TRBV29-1 TGCAGCGTGGAAGGACAGGCCTCCTATGGCTACACCTTC CSVEGQASYGYTF
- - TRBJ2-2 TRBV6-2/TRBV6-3 TGTGCCACTTCCCGGGGAGGGGAGCTGTTTTTT CATSRGGELFF
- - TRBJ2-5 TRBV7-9 TGTGCCAGCACCTCCGTCTTCGGCCGCCAAGAGACCCAGTACTTC CASTSVFGRQETQYF
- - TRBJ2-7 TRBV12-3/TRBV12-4 TGTGCCAGCAGTCGGGAAAACTCCTACGAGCAGTACTTC CASSRENSYEQYF
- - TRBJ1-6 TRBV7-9 TGTGCCAGCAGCGCCCGGACGGGACCGAATTCACCCCTCCACTTT CASSARTGPNSPLHF
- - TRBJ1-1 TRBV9 TGTGCCAGCAGCGTATTGACAGGATTGAACACTGAAGCTTTCTTT CASSVLTGLNTEAFF
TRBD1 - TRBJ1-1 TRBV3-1 TGTGCCAGCAGCCAAGGGCGGACAGGTCCGAACACTGAAGCTTTCTTT CASSQGRTGPNTEAFF
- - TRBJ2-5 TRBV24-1 TGTGCCACCAGTGACTTGAGGGGTGGGGGAGAGACCCAGTACTTC CATSDLRGGGETQYF
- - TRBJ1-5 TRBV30 TGTGCCTGGGAACAGGGAATCAATCAGCCCCAGCATTTT CAWEQGINQPQHF
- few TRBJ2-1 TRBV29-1 TGCAGCGTTGATGTGGGACGGGCCTACAATGAGCAGTTCTTC CSVDVGRAYNEQFF
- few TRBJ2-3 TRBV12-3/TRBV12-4 TGTGCCAGCACCTGGGGCCGTAGCACAGATACGCAGTATTTT CASTWGRSTDTQYF
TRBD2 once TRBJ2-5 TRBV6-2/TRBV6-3 TGTGCCAGCAGAAAGACTAGCGGGAAGCAAGAGACCCAGTACTTC CASRKTSGKQETQYF
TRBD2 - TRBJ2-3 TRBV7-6 TGTGCCAGCGGCTCTAGCGGGGTTACGCAGTATTTT CASGSSGVTQYF
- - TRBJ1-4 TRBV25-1 TGTGCCAGCCCCGCTGTAGCTACGGGAAAACTGTTTTTT CASPAVATGKLFF
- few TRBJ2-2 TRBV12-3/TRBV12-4 TGTGCCAGCAGTTCGGACAGTCGGAACACCGGGGAGCTGTTTTTT CASSSDSRNTGELFF
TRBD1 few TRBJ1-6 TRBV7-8 TGTGCCAGCAGCTTCAGAGACAGGGTCACTAATTCACCCCTCCACTTT CASSFRDRVTNSPLHF
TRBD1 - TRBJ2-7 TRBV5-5 TGTGCCAGCAGCTTGGCCGGACAGGGGATGTACGAGCAGTACTTC CASSLAGQGMYEQYF
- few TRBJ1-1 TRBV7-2 TGTGCCAGCAGCTTGGAATCTTTGGTGAACACTGAAGCTTTCTTT CASSLESLVNTEAFF
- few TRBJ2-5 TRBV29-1 TGCAGCGTTTCGACCCAGTACCAAGAGACCCAGTACTTC CSVSTQYQETQYF
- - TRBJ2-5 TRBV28 TGTGCCAGCAGTCCCCGCGGGATCCAAGAGACCCAGTACTTC CASSPRGIQETQYF
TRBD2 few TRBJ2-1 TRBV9 TGTGCCAGCAGCGTCAGTCTAGCGGGAGGGGACAATGAGCAGTTCTTC CASSVSLAGGDNEQFF
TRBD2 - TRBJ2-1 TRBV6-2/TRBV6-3 TGTGCCAGCATCCTAAGCGGGAGGTCCTACAATGAGCAGTTCTTC CASILSGRSYNEQFF
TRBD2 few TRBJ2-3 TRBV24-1 TGTGCCACCAGTGATCGACTAGCGGGGGGGGCAGATACGCAGTATTTT CATSDRLAGGADTQYF
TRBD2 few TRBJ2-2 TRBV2 TGTGCCAGCAGGGAATTAGCGGGAGTTAACGGGGAGCTGTTTTTT CASRELAGVNGELFF
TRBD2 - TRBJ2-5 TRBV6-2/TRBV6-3 TGTGCCAGCGAAGCTAGCGGCCAAGAGACCCAGTACTTC CASEASGQETQYF
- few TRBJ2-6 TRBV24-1 TGTGCCACCAGTGATATCTCTGGGGCCAACGTCCTGACTTTC CATSDISGANVLTF
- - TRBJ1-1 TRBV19 TGTGCCAGTAGTACCAAACTCCAACAGGGAGGGTATACTGAAGCTTTCTTT CASSTKLQQGGYTEAFF
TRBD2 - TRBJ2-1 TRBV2 TGTGCCAGATCCGGGACTAGCGGGAGGCTAACCTACAATGAGCAGTTCTTC CARSGTSGRLTYNEQFF
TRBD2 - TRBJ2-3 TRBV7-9 TGTGCCAGCAGCTTAGCGGGGGGGATTGATACGCAGTATTTT CASSLAGGIDTQYF
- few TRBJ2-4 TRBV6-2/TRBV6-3 TGTGCCAGCAGATCACCCCTTAGCGGACTCCGGAGTGGCAAAAACATTCAGTACTTC CASRSPLSGLRSGKNIQYF
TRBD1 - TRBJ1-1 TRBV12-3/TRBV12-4 TGTGCCAGCAGGAGGGGGGGTACAGGGGGCAGTACTGAAGCTTTCTTT CASRRGGTGGSTEAFF
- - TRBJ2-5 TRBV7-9 TGTGCCAGCAGCTTATTACTAGCTCCACAAGAGACCCAGTACTTC CASSLLLAPQETQYF
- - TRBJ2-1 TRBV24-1 TGTGCCACCAGTGAGGTTATGAATGAGCAGTTCTTC CATSEVMNEQFF
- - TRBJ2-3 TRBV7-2 TGTGCCAGCAGCTTGTCGTTGGTTCTTCGTACAGATACGCAGTATTTT CASSLSLVLRTDTQYF
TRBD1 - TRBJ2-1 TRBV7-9 TGTGCCAGCAGCCCCCGGCGGGACAGGGGGCGCGATGAGCAGTTCTTC CASSPRRDRGRDEQFF
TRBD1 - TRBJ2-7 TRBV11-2 TGTGCCAGCAGCTTACTCACAGGGGGCACCTACGAGCAGTACTTC CASSLLTGGTYEQYF
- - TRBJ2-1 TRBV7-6 TGTGCCAGCAGCTCACGACAGTACAATGAGCAGTTCTTC CASSSRQYNEQFF
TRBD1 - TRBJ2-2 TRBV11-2 TGTGCCAGCAGCCTAATGACAGGGCATTCTACCGGGGAGCTGTTTTTT CASSLMTGHSTGELFF
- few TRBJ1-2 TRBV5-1 TGCGCCAGCAGCTTGGATCCGGGGCTTGGCTACACCTTC CASSLDPGLGYTF
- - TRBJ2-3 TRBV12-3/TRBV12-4 TGTGCCAGCAGTTCCCTTGGAGGGCCTACGGCAGATACGCAGTATTTT CASSSLGGPTADTQYF
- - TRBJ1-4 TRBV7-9 TGTGCCAGCAGCTTTATAGGGGATCTGTTTTTT CASSFIGDLFF
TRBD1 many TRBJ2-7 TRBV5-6 TGTGCCAGCAGCTTATTGGGACAGGCCTCCTACGAGCAGTACTTC CASSLLGQASYEQYF
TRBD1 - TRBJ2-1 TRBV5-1 TGCGCCAGCAGCTTGGCCGGGACAGACTACAATGAGCAGTTCTTC CASSLAGTDYNEQFF
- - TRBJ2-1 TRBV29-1 TGCAGCGCCCCTACAAGGGAAATGGCCAATGAGCAGTTCTTC CSAPTREMANEQFF
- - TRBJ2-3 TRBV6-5 TGTGCCAGCACCGGAGGACGGTGGGGAACAGATACGCAGTATTTT CASTGGRWGTDTQYF
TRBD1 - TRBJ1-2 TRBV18 TGTGCCAGCTCCTACACCGCCGGACAGGATTATGGCTACACCTTC CASSYTAGQDYGYTF
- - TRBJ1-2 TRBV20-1 TGCAGTGCTAGACAGGGTGCTGGCTACACCTTC CSARQGAGYTF